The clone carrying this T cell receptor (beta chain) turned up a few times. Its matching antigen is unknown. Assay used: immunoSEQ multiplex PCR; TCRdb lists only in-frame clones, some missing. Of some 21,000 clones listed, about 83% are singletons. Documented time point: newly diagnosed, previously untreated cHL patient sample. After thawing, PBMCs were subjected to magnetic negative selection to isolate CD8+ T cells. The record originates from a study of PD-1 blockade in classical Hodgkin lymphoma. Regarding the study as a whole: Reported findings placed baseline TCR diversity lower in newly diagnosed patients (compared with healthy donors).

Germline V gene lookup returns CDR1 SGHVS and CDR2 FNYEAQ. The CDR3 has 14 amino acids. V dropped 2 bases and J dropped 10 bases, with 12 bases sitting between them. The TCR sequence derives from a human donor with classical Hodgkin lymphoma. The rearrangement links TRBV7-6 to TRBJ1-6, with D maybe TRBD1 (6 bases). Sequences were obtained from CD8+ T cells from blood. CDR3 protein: CASSLTGIGSPLHF. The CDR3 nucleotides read TGTGCCAGCAGCTTAACAGGGATAGGGTCACCCCTCCACTTT.